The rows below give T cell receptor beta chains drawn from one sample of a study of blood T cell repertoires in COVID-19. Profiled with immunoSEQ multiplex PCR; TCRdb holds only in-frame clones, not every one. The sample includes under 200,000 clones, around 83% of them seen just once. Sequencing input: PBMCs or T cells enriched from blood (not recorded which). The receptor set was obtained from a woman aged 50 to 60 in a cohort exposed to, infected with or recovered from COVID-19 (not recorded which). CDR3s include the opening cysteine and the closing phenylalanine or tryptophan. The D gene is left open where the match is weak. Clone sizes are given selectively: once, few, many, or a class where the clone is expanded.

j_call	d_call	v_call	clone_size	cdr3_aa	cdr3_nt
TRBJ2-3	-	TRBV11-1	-	CASSYLFGADTQYF	TGTGCCAGCAGCTACCTATTCGGGGCAGATACGCAGTATTTT
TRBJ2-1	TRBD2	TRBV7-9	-	CASSLSGLAGQFF	TGTGCCAGCAGCCTATCGGGACTAGCAGGGCAGTTCTTC
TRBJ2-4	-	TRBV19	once	CASSIDGLAGRIQYF	TGTGCCAGTAGTATAGATGGGCTAGCCGGTCGCATTCAGTACTTC
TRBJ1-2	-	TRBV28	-	CASSLTGLDYGYTF	TGTGCCAGCAGTTTAACAGGGTTAGACTATGGCTACACCTTC
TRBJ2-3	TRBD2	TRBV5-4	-	CASTETSGGDTQYF	TGTGCCAGCACCGAGACTAGCGGGGGAGATACGCAGTATTTT
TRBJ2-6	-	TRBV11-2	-	CASSFRDNWANVLTF	TGTGCCAGCAGCTTCAGGGACAACTGGGCCAACGTCCTGACTTTC
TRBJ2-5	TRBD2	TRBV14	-	CASSHPSGRTQETQYF	TGTGCCAGCAGCCACCCTAGCGGACGGACACAAGAGACCCAGTACTTC
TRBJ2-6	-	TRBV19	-	CASGGTAGANVLTF	TGTGCCAGTGGCGGGACAGCTGGGGCCAACGTCCTGACTTTC
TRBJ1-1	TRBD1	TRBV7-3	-	CASSSRDRDTEAFF	TGTGCCAGCAGCTCCCGGGACAGGGACACTGAAGCTTTCTTT
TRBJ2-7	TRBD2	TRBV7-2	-	CASSSGLAGDYEQYF	TGTGCCAGCAGCTCAGGACTAGCGGGGGACTACGAGCAGTACTTC
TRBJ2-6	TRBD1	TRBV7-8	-	CASSRTGTGLSGANVLTF	TGTGCCAGCAGCCGGACCGGGACAGGGTTATCTGGGGCCAACGTCCTGACTTTC
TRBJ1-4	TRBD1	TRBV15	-	CATSTRTGGEKLFF	TGTGCCACCAGCACCCGGACAGGAGGCGAAAAACTGTTTTTT
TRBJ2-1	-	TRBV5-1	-	CASSLGQQANEQFF	TGCGCCAGCAGCTTGGGACAGCAGGCCAATGAGCAGTTCTTC
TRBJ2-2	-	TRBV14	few	CASSQGIKRRTNTGELFF	TGTGCCAGCAGCCAAGGTATCAAGCGACGGACGAACACCGGGGAGCTGTTTTTT
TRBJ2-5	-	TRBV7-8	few	CASSYRGSGETQYF	TGTGCCAGCAGTTATCGGGGGAGCGGGGAGACCCAGTACTTC